This note documents a single T cell receptor (beta chain) sequence. This clonotype has ten or more counts. No cognate antigen has been identified for it. Base qualities are not at hand, and no much larger clone is one base apart. TCRdb records Illumina HiSeq 2500 as the sequencer. Quantitative 5'-RACE with molecular barcodes was the method used to prepare the TCR beta libraries. On the authors' methods: A new computational method, built on a probabilistic model of VDJ rearrangement, was used to identify disease-linked TCR variants. The public sequencing data were trimmed at Q25 with fastp and processed into clonotypes with MiXCR by TCRdb, which kept only in-frame beta chains. Under each unique CDR3 protein, matching rows form one entry showing the most common genes and DNA. These V and J calls are TCRdb output, not the study's own analysis. Within this sample are 250,000 to 400,000 distinct CDR3 sequences, with about 9.9% of them counted one time only. The leading ten clones occupy roughly 9.5% of the sample.

In the germline V gene, CDR1 corresponds to SGHVS and CDR2 to FQNEAQ. A distance of 14 bases separates the germline ends of V and J, which lose 5 bases and 0 bases respectively. Taken from cysteine to phenylalanine, the CDR3 has 16 residues. Only the CDR3 DNA is retained, 48 bases long and in frame from the first base. The entry originates in a study of CD8 T cells in ankylosing spondylitis (dated by TCRdb to the late 2010s). Study-level background: The study set out to find disease-linked TCR variants by profiling T cell receptor beta repertoires in ankylosing spondylitis patients and healthy donors. The whole study cohort included 90 to 120 healthy donors and around 24 ankylosing spondylitis patients. Peripheral blood samples were taken, and synovial fluid was additionally collected from ankylosing spondylitis patients.

Beyond this particular receptor, the publication reports: Blood from ankylosing spondylitis patients appeared to be characterized by a TCR beta motif made up of several highly homologous amino acid variants. Some motif variants were previously reported in synovial fluid and blood of reactive arthritis patients, suggesting common disease-initiation mechanisms. In peripheral blood, the disease-linked clones were found at relatively low frequencies and had a CD8+ phenotype. According to the report, matched synovial fluid samples from ankylosing spondylitis patients were significantly enriched for the disease-linked clones.

This receptor chain uses TRBV7-8 and TRBJ2-1, with a tentative D gene TRBD2 over 5 matching bases. The clonotype was recovered from a female donor with ankylosing spondylitis or in good health (not recorded which). The sequenced sample consisted of blood, either unsorted or a sorted T cell fraction (not recorded which). At the DNA level, the sequence is TGTGCCAGCAGCCCCGGAAGAGGGCGCTCCTACAATGAGCAGTTCTTC. It translates to CASSPGRGRSYNEQFF.